This TCR beta chain was obtained from a study of cytomegalovirus exposure and HLA in healthy donors (dated by TCRdb to about 2017). In terms of the full investigation: The 650 to 750 repertoires of the first cohort and the 110 or so validation repertoires were produced on the same platform, according to a later analysis. A separate validation cohort of about 110 different subjects was used in addition to the approximately 700-subject first cohort. To predict cytomegalovirus infection status, the study brought together high-throughput TCR immunosequencing, statistical association of individual TCRs with disease status, and machine learning. The study aimed to test whether cataloging public T cell receptors could reveal signatures of past pathogen exposure.

The method behind the library was the immunoSEQ multiplex PCR assay. The source study handled its data this way. A statistical classification framework was built to diagnose cytomegalovirus status from the catalog of TCR beta chain sequences. In its TCRdb copy, this immuneACCESS table keeps in-frame sequences only and misses some clones. Where compared with another copy, unresolved V genes explain less than half of these, and the others have no known cause. The V and J calls and the clone size are those of that table, but D and trimming were determined from the DNA. The sample table holds under 200,000 clones, of which 91% were seen once. The ten largest clones add up to 3% to 3.5% of the sample. Overall study outcomes, separate from this receptor: In both the original and validation cohorts, the classifier was reported to diagnose cytomegalovirus status with high specificity and sensitivity. According to the authors, the approach could potentially be generalized to other disease states and immunological phenotypes. In vitro tests confirmed that a few of the cytomegalovirus-associated TCR beta chains recognize cytomegalovirus antigens. While some public TCRs were present in many individuals, most TCR sequences turned up only very rarely across donors. All 120 or so repertoires were used to score co-occurrence in the validation cohort in a later analysis, because that analysis had no HLA typing for the cohort. The study gave a list of over 150 TCR beta chains associated with cytomegalovirus. A later analysis found that TCRs clustered in the first cohort also tended to co-occur in the approximately 120 validation repertoires, with 94% of cluster scores above 0.

Donors formed part of the validation cohort, which comprised 120 subjects and was distinct from the first cohort of under 850 subjects. Based on the germline V gene (reference sequence), the CDR1 and CDR2 sequences are LNHDA and SQIVND. V gives up 4 bases and J gives up 6 bases, and the segment between their germline ends measures 10 bases. From its cysteine to its phenylalanine, the CDR3 spans 13 amino acids. This entry keeps only the CDR3 DNA: 39 bases, framed from base 1. Note on this clone: Its antigen target is currently unknown. Within one base of it there is no much larger clone, and no base qualities were kept.

The sequence came from a woman in her late teens or twenties in good health and CMV-seropositive. The sequenced sample consisted of PBMCs. The sequence joins TRBV19 to TRBJ1-5, with an unclear D gene assignment. The CDR3 loop reads CASSTGFFQPQHF. The DNA sequence is TGTGCCAGTAGTACCGGGTTTTTTCAGCCCCAGCATTTT.